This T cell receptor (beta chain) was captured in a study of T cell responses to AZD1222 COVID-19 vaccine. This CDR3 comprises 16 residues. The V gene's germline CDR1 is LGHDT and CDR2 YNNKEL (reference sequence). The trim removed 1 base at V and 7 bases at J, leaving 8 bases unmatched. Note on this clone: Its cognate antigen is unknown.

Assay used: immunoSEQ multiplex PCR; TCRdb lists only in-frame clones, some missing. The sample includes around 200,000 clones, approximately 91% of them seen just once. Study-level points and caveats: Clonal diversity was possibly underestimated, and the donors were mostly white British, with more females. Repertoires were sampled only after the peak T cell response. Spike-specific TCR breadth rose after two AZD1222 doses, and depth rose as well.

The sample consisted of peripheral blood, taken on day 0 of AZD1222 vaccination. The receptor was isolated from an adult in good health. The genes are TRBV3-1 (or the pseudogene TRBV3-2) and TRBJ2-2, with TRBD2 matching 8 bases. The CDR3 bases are TGTGCCAGCAGCCAAGTAGATAGCGGGGTTGGCGGGGAGCTGTTTTTT. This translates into CASSQVDSGVGGELFF.